This T cell receptor (beta chain) was captured by sequencing in a study of a mutant IDH1 vaccine in newly diagnosed glioma. About the study: In weeks 1, 3, 5, 7, 11, 15, 19 and 23, patients were vaccinated. The therapy given earlier, which was standard therapy, consisted of radiotherapy, temozolomide, or both, and most of the patients received both. Radiotherapy alone preceded vaccination by 4-6 weeks; alternatively, vaccination started with temozolomide cycles.

V gave up 6 bases and J gave up 0 bases, with 12 bases separating them. This CDR3 has 15 amino acids. CDR1 and CDR2 from the germline V gene are SGHTA and FQGNSA. Measured with immunoSEQ multiplex PCR; TCRdb has only the in-frame clones, and not every one. This table has about 81,000 clones, 75% to 85% appearing once. On this clone: Its target is unknown.

Time point described: week 23, last vaccination. In every dose of vaccine, 300 ug of mutant IDH1 20-mer peptide was given alongside topical imiquimod. Study results and caveats: Vaccine-induced immune responses were detected in approximately 93% of patients.

The source was PBMCs, collected from a glioma patient whose treatment included an IDH1 peptide vaccine. The chain carries TRBV7-2 and TRBJ2-1; D may be TRBD2 (6 bases). The source of this sequence is a young man with glioma. Some clones in this sample may be carry-over from other donors' samples. The CDR3 sequence is CASSSSVSSYNEQFF. Written as DNA, the CDR3 is TGTGCCAGCAGTTCTAGCGTAAGCTCCTACAATGAGCAGTTCTTC. The full variable domain, completed using reference TRBV7-2 and TRBJ2-1, is GAGVSQSPSNKVTEKGKDVELRCDPISGHTALYWYRQSLGQGLEFLIYFQGNSAPDKSGLPSDRFSAERTGGSVSTLTIQRTQQEDSAVYLCASSSSVSSYNEQFFGPGTRLTVL.